The 5 T cell receptor beta chains in this list originate from one sample, sequenced in a study of beta chain features in type 1 diabetes. Expressed TCRB transcripts were sequenced because the isolated RNA had all been reverse transcribed beforehand. The table came from immunoSEQ multiplex PCR; TCRdb's copy has only in-frame clones and leaves some out. The repertoire consists of around 310,000 clones, with approximately 9.9% occurring once and the leading ten covering 0.015%. Sequencing was performed on naive CD4+ T cells from blood. The receptors here all came from a woman in her 30s in good health.

This clone was counted a few times. This rearrangement joins TRBV7-2 to TRBJ1-4; tentative D call: TRBD1 (6 bases). There are 16 residues in the CDR3. The V gene's germline CDR1 is SGHTA and CDR2 FQGNSA. The germline V and J ends were trimmed by 4 bases and 0 bases, with 12 bases remaining between them. The CDR3: CASSSQGPATNEKLFF. The DNA for the CDR3 is TGTGCCAGCAGCTCGCAGGGGCCTGCAACTAATGAAAAACTGTTTTTT.

This clone was seen a handful of times. This chain joins TRBV7-2 and TRBJ2-5, with D perhaps TRBD1 (6 bases). CDR1 is SGHTA, CDR2 FQGNSA, per germline. This CDR3 has 14 amino acids. The V and J ends lost 2 bases and 4 bases respectively, with 11 bases between them. The CDR3 sequence: CASSLMGARETQYF. The CDR3, as DNA: TGTGCCAGCAGCTTAATGGGGGCAAGAGAGACCCAGTACTTC.

This clone turned up a few times. The chain employs TRBV5-1 and TRBJ2-3, with D possibly TRBD1 on 6 matching bases. CDR3 length: 15 amino acids. The ends were cut back, 7 bases at V and 2 bases at J, with 17 bases in the middle. Germline-derived CDR1 and CDR2 are SGHRS and YFSETQ. DNA of the CDR3: TGCGCCAGCTCCGGACAGCTTGTGACCACAGATACGCAGTATTTT. The encoded protein is CASSGQLVTTDTQYF. Drawing the rest from reference TRBV5-1 and TRBJ2-3, the complete variable domain is KAGVTQTPRYLIKTRGQQVTLSCSPISGHRSVSWYQQTPGQGLQFLFEYFSETQRNKGNFPGRFSGRQFSNSRSEMNVSTLELGDSALYLCASSGQLVTTDTQYFGPGTRLTVL.

This chain links TRBV7-3 with TRBJ1-1; perhaps TRBD1 as D (6 bases). This CDR3 comprises 14 residues. Germline V lookup: CDR1 SGHTA, CDR2 FQGTGA. Trimming took 1 base from V and 2 from J, leaving 8 bases between them. DNA for the CDR3: TGTGCCAGCAGCTTAAAGGACAGAAACACTGAAGCTTTCTTT. Translation gives CASSLKDRNTEAFF.

This sequence joins TRBV5-1 and TRBJ1-2; TRBD1 matches at 7 bases. Germline V CDR1 and CDR2: SGHRS, YFSETQ. J gave up 3 bases and V 4 bases, and 6 bases lay outside the gene matches. The CDR3 length is 14 residues. The CDR3: CASSLRTGDYGYTF. DNA of the CDR3: TGCGCCAGCAGCCTTCGGACAGGAGACTATGGCTACACCTTC.